The present T cell receptor (beta chain) was sequenced within a study of T cell responses to AZD1222 COVID-19 vaccine. Study conclusions and caveats: Baseline seropositives among AZD1222 recipients totaled only six or seven. Donors were chiefly white British, with a greater number of females, and clonal diversity was perhaps underestimated.

Comment on this clone: No antigen is known for it.

Using immunoSEQ multiplex PCR, the repertoire was profiled, and TCRdb retains in-frame clones only, with some absent. This repertoire shows about 99,000 clones, over 80% found once; its top ten account for over 6.5%. V gave up 10 bases and J gave up 3 bases; unmatched junction bases: 5. CDR1 and CDR2 from the germline V gene are LGHDT and YNNKEL (reference sequence). The CDR3 has 14 residues. This material consisted of peripheral blood, taken on day 0 of AZD1222 vaccination. This receptor was taken from an adult in good health. The chain combines TRBV3-1 (or the pseudogene TRBV3-2) with TRBJ2-5, with 13 bases aligning to TRBD2. CDR3 bases: TGTGCCACCAGAGGGACTAGCGGGAAAGAGACCCAGTACTTC. As protein: CATRGTSGKETQYF.